The clone carrying this TCR beta chain was seen a few times. The antigen remains unidentified. The sample originates from a study of blood T cells in healthy people across ages. Overall study context: About one barcoded beta molecule per two T cells came from capture by template switching. Whole-study results and caveats: Naive T cell percentage by flow cytometry tracked strongly with beta diversity.

With V trimmed by 7 bases and J by 6 bases, 6 bases remained unmatched. The CDR3 has 14 amino acids. The germline gives CDR1 SQVTM, CDR2 ANQGSEA. A second roughly 7 to 11 cycle PCR used barcoded and J-beta primers. TCRdb reanalysed the 5' RACE reads using MiXCR and keeps one entry per CDR3 protein. The top ten hold around 37% of the sample, which has hundreds of thousands of distinct CDR3 sequences, around 54% seen once. The chain combines TRBV29-1 with TRBJ2-1; TRBD2 matches at 13 bases. What was sequenced was blood. The receptor was isolated from a man aged 55 to 70 in good health. Here the CDR3 reads CSDQLAGGPNEQFF. The DNA for the CDR3 is TGCAGCGACCAACTAGCGGGGGGGCCCAATGAGCAGTTCTTC.